The 7 T cell receptor beta chains listed next were all sequenced from one sample in a study of blood T cells in healthy people across ages. Using a J-beta primer mix together with a sample-barcoded 5' primer, a second PCR was run for roughly 7 to 11 cycles. TCRdb itself ran the 5' RACE reads through MiXCR, one entry per CDR3 protein. The sample holds 890,000 or so distinct CDR3 sequences, 55% to 65% seen once. The sample comprised blood. These receptors all come from a man aged 30 to 39 in good health.

This chain joins TRBV20-1 and TRBJ2-7; TRBD2 might be the D (6 bases). This CDR3 contains 13 residues. Germline CDR1 reads DFQATT; CDR2 reads SNEGSKA (reference sequence). V was shortened by 8 bases and J by 1 base, with 15 bases between the two germline ends. The CDR3, as DNA: TGCAGTTCGAACCGGGACTCTTCCTACGAGCAGTACTTC. Protein sequence: CSSNRDSSYEQYF.

This clonotype has only one observation. The chain uses TRBV5-8 and TRBJ2-5, with a tentative D call TRBD2 (6 bases). This CDR3 has 15 amino acids. V was pared by 0 bases and J by 7 bases, with 16 bases between. In germline, CDR1 is SGHTS, CDR2 YDEGEE. Here the CDR3 reads CASSLAGTGEWTQYF. CDR3 sequence (DNA): TGTGCCAGCAGCTTGGCAGGGACGGGAGAATGGACCCAGTACTTC.

As DNA, the CDR3 is TGTGCCAGCAGCTTGCGGGGGGGCCTTTTCCACGAGCAGTACTTC. Its translation: CASSLRGGLFHEQYF. The genes are TRBV9 and TRBJ2-7, with 9 bases aligning to TRBD2. Germline V lookup: CDR1 SGDLS, CDR2 YYNGEE. The junction had 10 bases not matched to a gene; V was cut back by 4 bases and J by 5 bases. CDR3 size: 15 residues.

The gene calls are TRBV3-1 and TRBJ2-3; weak D call: TRBD2 (5 bases). The CDR3 covers 15 residues. The germline V and J ends were trimmed by 2 bases and 0 bases, with 9 bases remaining between them. CDR1 is LGHDT, CDR2 YNNKEL, per germline (reference sequence). The DNA of the CDR3 is TGTGCCAGCAGCCAATCTACGGGGAGCACAGATACGCAGTATTTT. It is translated as CASSQSTGSTDTQYF.

This rearrangement joins TRBV9 to TRBJ1-1; a weak D match, TRBD1 (5 bases). This CDR3 spans 12 amino acids. Germline assignment: CDR1 SGDLS and CDR2 YYNGEE. Between the trimmed V and J ends, which lost 4 bases and 7 bases, there was a span of 11 bases. Here the CDR3 reads CASSKGLGEAFF. The CDR3 region has the DNA TGTGCCAGCAGCAAGGGGCTTGGTGAAGCTTTCTTT.

The V gene is TRBV7-9, the J gene TRBJ2-2, with D unresolved. Germline V gene data show CDR1 as SEHNR and CDR2 as FQNEAQ (reference sequence). V lost 8 bases to trimming and J lost 7 bases, with 8 bases between them. CDR3 length: 11 residues. The CDR3 bases are TGTGCCAGCGGGCATGGCGGGGAGCTGTTTTTT. Residues: CASGHGGELFF.

This clonotype appeared a few times. J is TRBJ2-4 and V is TRBV4-2, with D unresolved. There are 12 residues in the CDR3. The germline V gene encodes CDR1 LGHNA and CDR2 YNFKEQ. The CDR3 region is CEGSVAKNIQYF. The DNA of the CDR3 is TGTGAGGGATCTGTAGCCAAAAACATTCAGTACTTC.